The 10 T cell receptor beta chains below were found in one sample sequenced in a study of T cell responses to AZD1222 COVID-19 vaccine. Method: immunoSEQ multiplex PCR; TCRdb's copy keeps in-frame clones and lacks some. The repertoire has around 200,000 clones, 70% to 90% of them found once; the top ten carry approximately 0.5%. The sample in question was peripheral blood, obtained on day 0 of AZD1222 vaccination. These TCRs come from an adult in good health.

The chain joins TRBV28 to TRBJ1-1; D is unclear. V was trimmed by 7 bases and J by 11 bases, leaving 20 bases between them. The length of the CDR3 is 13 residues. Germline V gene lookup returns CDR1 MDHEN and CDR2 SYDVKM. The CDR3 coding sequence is TGTGCCAGCATTCCCCGGCAGACGAGTTCTGCTTTCTTT. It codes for CASIPRQTSSAFF.

The CDR3 is CATSDAGLAGADNEQFF. The DNA for the CDR3 is TGTGCCACCAGTGACGCTGGACTAGCGGGGGCCGACAATGAGCAGTTCTTC. The rearrangement links TRBV24-1 to TRBJ2-1, with 13 bases fitting TRBD2. The V and J ends lost 4 bases and 5 bases, in that order; junction bases with no gene match: 7. The CDR3 extends over 17 amino acids. Germline V gives CDR1 KGHDR, CDR2 SFDVKD.

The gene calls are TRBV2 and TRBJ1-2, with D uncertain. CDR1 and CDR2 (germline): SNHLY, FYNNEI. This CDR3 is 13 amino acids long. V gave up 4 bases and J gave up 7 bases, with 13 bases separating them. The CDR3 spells CASSVTVASGYTF. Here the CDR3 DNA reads TGTGCCAGCAGTGTGACCGTCGCTAGTGGCTACACCTTC.

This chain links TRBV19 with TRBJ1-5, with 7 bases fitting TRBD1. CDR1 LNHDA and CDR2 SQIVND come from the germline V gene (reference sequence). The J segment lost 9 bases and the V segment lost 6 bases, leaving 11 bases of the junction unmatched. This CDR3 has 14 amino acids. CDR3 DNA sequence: TGTGCCAGTAGCACAACAGGGGAGGCAGGGCCCCAGCATTTT. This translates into CASSTTGEAGPQHF.

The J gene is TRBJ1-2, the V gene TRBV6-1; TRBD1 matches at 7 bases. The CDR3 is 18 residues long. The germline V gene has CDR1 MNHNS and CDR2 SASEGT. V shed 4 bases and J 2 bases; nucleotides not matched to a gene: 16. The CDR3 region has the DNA TGTGCCAGCAGTGCCTTAACAGGGGCTAACCCCCCCAACTATGGCTACACCTTC. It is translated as CASSALTGANPPNYGYTF.

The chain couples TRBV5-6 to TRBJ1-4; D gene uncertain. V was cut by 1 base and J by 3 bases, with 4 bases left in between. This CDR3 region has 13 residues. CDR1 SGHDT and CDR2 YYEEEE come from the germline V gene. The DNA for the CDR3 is TGTGCCAGCAGCTTGAGATCTAATGAAAAACTGTTTTTT. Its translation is CASSLRSNEKLFF. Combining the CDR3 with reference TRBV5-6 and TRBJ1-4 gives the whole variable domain DAGVTQSPTHLIKTRGQQVTLRCSPKSGHDTVSWYQQALGQGPQFIFQYYEEEERQRGNFPDRFSGHQFPNYSSELNVNALLLGDSALYLCASSLRSNEKLFFGSGTQLSVL.

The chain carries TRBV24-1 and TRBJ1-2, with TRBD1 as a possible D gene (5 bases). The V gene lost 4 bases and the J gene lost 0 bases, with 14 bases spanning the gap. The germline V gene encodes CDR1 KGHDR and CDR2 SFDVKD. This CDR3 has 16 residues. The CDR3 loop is CATSDPVDRANYGYTF. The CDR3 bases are TGTGCCACCAGTGACCCCGTCGACAGAGCTAACTATGGCTACACCTTC.

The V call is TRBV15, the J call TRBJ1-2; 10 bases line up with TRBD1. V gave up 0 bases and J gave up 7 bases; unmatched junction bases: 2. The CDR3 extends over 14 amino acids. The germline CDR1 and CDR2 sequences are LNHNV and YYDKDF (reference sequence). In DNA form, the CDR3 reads TGTGCCACCAGCAGAGATCGGACAGGGGGTGGCTACACCTTC. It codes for CATSRDRTGGGYTF.

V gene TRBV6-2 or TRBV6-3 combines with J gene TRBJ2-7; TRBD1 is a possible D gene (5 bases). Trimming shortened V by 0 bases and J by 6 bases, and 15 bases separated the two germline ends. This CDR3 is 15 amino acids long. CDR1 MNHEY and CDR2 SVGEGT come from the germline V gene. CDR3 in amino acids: CASSYSRQGLAEQYF. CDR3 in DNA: TGTGCCAGCAGTTACTCGAGGCAGGGTCTTGCCGAGCAGTACTTC.

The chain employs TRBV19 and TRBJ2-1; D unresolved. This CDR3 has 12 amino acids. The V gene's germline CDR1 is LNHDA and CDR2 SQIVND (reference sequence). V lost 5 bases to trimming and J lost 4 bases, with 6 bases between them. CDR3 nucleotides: TGTGCCAGTAGTCCCAGTTACAATGAGCAGTTCTTC. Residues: CASSPSYNEQFF.